The present T cell receptor (beta chain) was sequenced within a study of beta chain features in type 1 diabetes. This clone was counted only a few times. Its target is not known. General observations from the study: Among all four CD4+ subsets, Type 1 diabetes patients had TCRB CDR3s that were moderately but significantly shorter. Equally in patients and controls, shorter templates might have been favored by PCR. Type 1 diabetes patients had fewer VDJ junction insertions and more deletions. The naive, central memory and Treg TCRB repertoires looked more alike in patients than they did in healthy donors.

V lost 5 bases and J 4 bases, leaving 15 bases between the germline ends. Germline loops: CDR1 MNHEY, CDR2 SMNVEV (reference sequence). The CDR3 is 14 amino acids. As every portion of the isolated RNA was reverse transcribed, the sequencing read expressed TCRB transcripts. The assay was immunoSEQ multiplex PCR, and TCRdb's table has in-frame clones only and misses some. The data show around 140,000 clones, roughly 10% seen once. Sequenced material: central memory CD4+ T cells from blood. The genes are TRBV27 and TRBJ2-7, with D tentatively TRBD1 (6 bases). The source is a man between 25 and 39 years old with type 1 diabetes. The CDR3 sequence is CASSATGGGYEQYF. In DNA form, the CDR3 reads TGTGCCAGCAGTGCGACAGGCGGTGGGTACGAGCAGTACTTC.